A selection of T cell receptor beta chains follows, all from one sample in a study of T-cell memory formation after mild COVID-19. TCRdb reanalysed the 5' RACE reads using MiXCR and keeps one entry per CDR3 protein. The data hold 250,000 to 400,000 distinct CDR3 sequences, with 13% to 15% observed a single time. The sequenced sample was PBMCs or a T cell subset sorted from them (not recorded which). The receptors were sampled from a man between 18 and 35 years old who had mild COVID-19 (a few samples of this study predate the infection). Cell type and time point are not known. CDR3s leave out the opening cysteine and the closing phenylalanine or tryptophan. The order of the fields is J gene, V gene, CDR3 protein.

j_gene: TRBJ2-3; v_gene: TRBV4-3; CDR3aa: ASSRDGRIDAV
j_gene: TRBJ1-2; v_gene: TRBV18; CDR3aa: ASSPPGVGQNYGYT
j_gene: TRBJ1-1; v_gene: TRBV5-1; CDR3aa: ASSPEGRASGRTEAF
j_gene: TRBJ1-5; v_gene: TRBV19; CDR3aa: ASSIEIRVGQPQH
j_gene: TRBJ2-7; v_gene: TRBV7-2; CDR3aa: ASSPRLAGYNEQY
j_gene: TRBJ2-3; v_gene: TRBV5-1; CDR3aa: ASSLRGPQDTQY
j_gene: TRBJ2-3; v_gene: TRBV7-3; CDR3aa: ASSPEGSTDTQY
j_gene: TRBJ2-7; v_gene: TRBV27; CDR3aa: ASSLGLAGIEQY
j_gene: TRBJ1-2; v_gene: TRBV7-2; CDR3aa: ASTKDGYGYT
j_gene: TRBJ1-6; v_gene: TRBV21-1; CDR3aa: ASSKSLPLEMRGSYNSPLH
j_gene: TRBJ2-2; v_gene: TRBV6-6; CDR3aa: ACQGTGTAGELF
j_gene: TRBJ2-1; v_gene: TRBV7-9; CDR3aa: ASSSLSRDRDPPF
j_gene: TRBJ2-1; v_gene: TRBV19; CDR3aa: ASSRLATSYNEQF
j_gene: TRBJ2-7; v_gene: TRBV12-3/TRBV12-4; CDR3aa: ASSPQGHEQY
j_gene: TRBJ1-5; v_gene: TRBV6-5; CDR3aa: ASSYSDAQPQH
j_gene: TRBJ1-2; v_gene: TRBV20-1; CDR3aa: SAKQSGAFYGYT
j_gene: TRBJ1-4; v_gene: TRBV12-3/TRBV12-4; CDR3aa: ASSFGGTGNEKLF
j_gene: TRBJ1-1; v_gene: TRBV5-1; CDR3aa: ASSVAGLAEAF
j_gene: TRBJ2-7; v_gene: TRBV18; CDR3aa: ASSPQTENYEQY
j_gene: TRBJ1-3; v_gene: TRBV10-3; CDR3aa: AITQPGPGSGNTIY
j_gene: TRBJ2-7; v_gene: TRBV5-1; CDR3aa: ASSLHPSSYEQY
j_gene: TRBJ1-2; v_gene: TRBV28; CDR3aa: ASRGELSNYGYT
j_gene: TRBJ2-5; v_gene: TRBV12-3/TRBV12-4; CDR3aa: ASSSIPPGETQY
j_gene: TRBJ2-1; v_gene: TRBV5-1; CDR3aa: ASSSGRALGEQF
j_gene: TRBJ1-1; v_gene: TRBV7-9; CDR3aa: ASTTPPGLPRTF
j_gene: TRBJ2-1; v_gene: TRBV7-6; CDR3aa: ASSLIVGTGAGEQF
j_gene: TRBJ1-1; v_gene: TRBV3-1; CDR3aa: ASSFGGYEAF
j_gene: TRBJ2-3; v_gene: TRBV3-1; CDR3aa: ASSQGTSGVQGTQY
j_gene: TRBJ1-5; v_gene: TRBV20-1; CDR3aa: SARGWTGDQPQH
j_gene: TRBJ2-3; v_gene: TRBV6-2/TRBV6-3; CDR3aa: ASSPEDTQY
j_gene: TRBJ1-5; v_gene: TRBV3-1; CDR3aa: ASSQGTADQPQH
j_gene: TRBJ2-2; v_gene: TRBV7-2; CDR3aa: ASSLWTGPGELF
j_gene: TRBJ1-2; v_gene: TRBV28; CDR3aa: ASIGRPSLYGYT
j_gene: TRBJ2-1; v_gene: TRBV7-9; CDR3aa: ASSRGTSGNEQF
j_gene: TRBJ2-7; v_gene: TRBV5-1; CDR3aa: ASSLAGENSYEQY
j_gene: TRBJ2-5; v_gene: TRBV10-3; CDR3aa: AISEPGAGGRETQY
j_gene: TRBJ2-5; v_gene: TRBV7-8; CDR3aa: ASSTLWGEETQY
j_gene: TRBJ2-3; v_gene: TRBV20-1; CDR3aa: SAPDYRALADTQY
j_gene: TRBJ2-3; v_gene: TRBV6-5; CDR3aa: ASRNVTRTDTQY
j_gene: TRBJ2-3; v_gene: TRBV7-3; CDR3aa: ASSFRLRGDRTDTQY
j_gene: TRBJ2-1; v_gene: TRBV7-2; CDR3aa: ASSLATRGYYNEQF
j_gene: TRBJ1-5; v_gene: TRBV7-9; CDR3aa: ASSSGATGQPQH
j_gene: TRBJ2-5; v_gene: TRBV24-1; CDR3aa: ATSPARGRSQETQY
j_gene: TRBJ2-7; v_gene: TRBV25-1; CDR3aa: ASSSGQGIYEQY
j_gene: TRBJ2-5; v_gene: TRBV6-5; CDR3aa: ASTNIGPLQETQY
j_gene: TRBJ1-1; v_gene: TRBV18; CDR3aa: ASSPSGQSRGAF
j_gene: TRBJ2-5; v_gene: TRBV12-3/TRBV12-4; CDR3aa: ASSLLEDFEETQY
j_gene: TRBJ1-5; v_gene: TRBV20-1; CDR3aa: SARVIRGAKPQH
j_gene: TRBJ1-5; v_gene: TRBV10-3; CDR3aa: AISESSSNQPQH
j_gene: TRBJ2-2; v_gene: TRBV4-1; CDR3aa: ASSQDGGKFTGELF
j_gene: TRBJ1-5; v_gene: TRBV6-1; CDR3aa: ASSDGRNNQPQH
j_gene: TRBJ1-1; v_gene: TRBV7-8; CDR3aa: ASRSAYEAF
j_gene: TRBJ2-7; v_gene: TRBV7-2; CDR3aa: ASSYLGTGVYEQY
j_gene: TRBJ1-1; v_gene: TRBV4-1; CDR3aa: ASSQDKGKTEAF
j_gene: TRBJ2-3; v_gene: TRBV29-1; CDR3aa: SVDGLAGSGDTQY
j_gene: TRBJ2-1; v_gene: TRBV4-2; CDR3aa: ASSQPRGTGGWNEQF
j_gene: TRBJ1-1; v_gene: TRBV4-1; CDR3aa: ASSQGVRVNEAF
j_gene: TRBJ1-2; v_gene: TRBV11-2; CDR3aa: ASSGRQSAVGYT
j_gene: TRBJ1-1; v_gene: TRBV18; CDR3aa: ASSQSEGTGNTEAF
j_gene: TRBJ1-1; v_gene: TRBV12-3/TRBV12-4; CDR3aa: ASQLANTEAF